The next 24 T cell receptor beta chains were all read from a single sample in a study of T cells after posttransplantation cyclophosphamide. Clones were read by immunoSEQ multiplex PCR, and TCRdb kept only the in-frame ones, dropping some. The record shows approximately 40,000 clones for this sample, with no singletons present. The specimen was PBMCs. The receptors were gathered from a man aged 40-55 years in good health, CMV-negative, and a related stem cell transplant donor.

This clone was recorded many times. The chain recombines TRBV4-2 with TRBJ1-2; the D gene is possibly TRBD1 (5 bases). Germline loops: CDR1 LGHNA, CDR2 YNFKEQ. The V and J ends lost 0 bases and 8 bases respectively, with 10 bases between them. The CDR3 is 13 amino acids. The CDR3 DNA reads TGTGCCAGCAGCCAAGAAGGGGTGGACGGCTACACCTTC. It yields the protein CASSQEGVDGYTF.

This chain links TRBV18 with TRBJ2-1; 7 positions match TRBD1. CDR3 length: 15 amino acids. Germline values: CDR1 KGHSH, CDR2 LQKENI. Unmatched junction bases numbered 9, after V lost 4 bases and J lost 6 bases. The CDR3 DNA reads TGTGCCAGCTCACAATCTGGACAGGTTGGCAATGAGCAGTTCTTC. Its protein product is CASSQSGQVGNEQFF.

The chain joins TRBV29-1 to TRBJ2-5, with D unclear. Germline V lookup: CDR1 SQVTM, CDR2 ANQGSEA. V lost 7 bases and J 0 bases, leaving 9 bases between the germline ends. The CDR3 length is 12 residues. CDR3 DNA sequence: TGCAGCGCACAGACCAACCAAGAGACCCAGTACTTC. Translation: CSAQTNQETQYF.

This clone came up many times. The chain links TRBV5-1 to TRBJ1-2; 9 nucleotides agree with TRBD1. J lost 5 bases, V lost 4 bases, and 3 bases had no gene match. Germline V gives CDR1 SGHRS, CDR2 YFSETQ. The CDR3 has 13 residues. The CDR3, as DNA: TGCGCCAGCAGCCGGGACAGGGAGTATGGCTACACCTTC. Translating gives CASSRDREYGYTF. Full variable domain (remainder filled in from reference TRBV5-1 and TRBJ1-2): KAGVTQTPRYLIKTRGQQVTLSCSPISGHRSVSWYQQTPGQGLQFLFEYFSETQRNKGNFPGRFSGRQFSNSRSEMNVSTLELGDSALYLCASSRDREYGYTFGSGTRLTVV.

In this sample, this clone turned up many times. The V gene is TRBV6-1, the J gene TRBJ2-7; 7 bases align to TRBD2. Trimming removed 0 bases from V and 2 bases from J; junction bases left unmatched: 4. This CDR3 has 15 amino acids. Germline V gives CDR1 MNHNS, CDR2 SASEGT. The CDR3 DNA sequence: TGTGCCAGCAGTGAAGCAAGGGGAGGGGCCTACGAGCAGTACGTC. Translation: CASSEARGGAYEQYV.

This clone was observed many times. V is TRBV9 and J is TRBJ1-1; 7 bases agree with TRBD1. The germline V gene encodes CDR1 SGDLS and CDR2 YYNGEE. V dropped 4 bases and J dropped 4; count of bases not matched to a gene: 16. This CDR3 contains 17 residues. DNA for the CDR3: TGTGCCAGCAGCTCCCACATTACCCCCGCAGGGGGCACTGAAGCTTTCTTT. Encoded protein: CASSSHITPAGGTEAFF.

The chain recombines TRBV27 with TRBJ2-2; D is perhaps TRBD1 (6 bases). The CDR3 sequence is 17 residues long. V was clipped by 5 bases and J by 6 bases, with 22 bases between them. Germline values: CDR1 MNHEY, CDR2 SMNVEV (reference sequence). The CDR3 loop reads CASSPPGALSIAGELFF. CDR3 nucleotide sequence: TGTGCCAGCAGTCCCCCAGGGGCTCTAAGTATCGCCGGGGAGCTGTTTTTT.

V gene TRBV27 combines with J gene TRBJ2-4; 9 bases fit TRBD2. Trimming cost V 8 bases and J 3 bases; bases outside gene matches: 8. CDR1 is MNHEY and CDR2 is SMNVEV in the germline V gene (reference sequence). This CDR3 is 15 amino acids long. CDR3: CASETSGSGKNIQYF. The CDR3 DNA follows: TGTGCCAGCGAGACTAGCGGATCTGGCAAAAACATTCAGTACTTC.

The sample holds many counts of this clone. The chain has TRBV5-1 and TRBJ2-1, with TRBD2 matching 11 bases. CDR1 and CDR2 from the germline V gene are SGHRS and YFSETQ. CDR3 length equals 17 residues. After removal of 4 bases from V and 6 bases from J, the junction contained 12 bases not matched to a gene. The CDR3 sequence: CASSPLGTGTSGNEQFF. CDR3 coding DNA: TGCGCCAGCAGCCCGTTGGGAACCGGGACTAGCGGCAATGAGCAGTTCTTC.

This clone was detected ten times or more. The chain employs TRBV5-6 and TRBJ2-7; D remains unclear. The CDR3 has 12 residues. CDR1 SGHDT and CDR2 YYEEEE come from the germline V gene. Trimming pared 4 bases from V and 6 bases from J, leaving 11 bases between. The chain's CDR3 is CASSSYSSEQYV. The CDR3 nucleotides are TGTGCCAGCAGCAGCTATAGTAGCGAGCAGTACGTC.

This chain links TRBV7-8 with TRBJ2-5; the D gene is possibly TRBD2 (5 bases). The CDR3 is 13 amino acids. Deletions cut 8 bases from V and 2 bases from J, with 12 bases between. Germline-derived CDR1 and CDR2 are SGHVS and FQNEAQ. CDR3 in amino acids: CASRRTGQETQYF. CDR3 DNA sequence: TGTGCCAGCCGACGGACGGGGCAAGAGACCCAGTACTTC. Full variable domain (missing parts from reference TRBV7-8 and TRBJ2-5): GAGVSQSPRYKVAKRGQDVALRCDPISGHVSLFWYQQALGQGPEFLTYFQNEAQLDKSGLPSDRFFAERPEGSVSTLKIQRTQQEDSAVYLCASRRTGQETQYFGPGTRLLVL.

This clone was recorded a few times. V and J are TRBV27 and TRBJ1-2, with D perhaps TRBD1 (5 bases). The length of the CDR3 is 12 residues. CDR1 is MNHEY and CDR2 is SMNVEV in the germline V gene (reference sequence). V lost 6 bases and J lost 6, with 11 bases in between. CDR3 region: CASRRGVDGYTF. The CDR3 DNA sequence: TGTGCCAGCAGGCGGGGGGTCGATGGCTACACCTTC.

This clone was seen more than once but under ten times. The rearrangement uses TRBV7-9 and TRBJ2-5; D possibly corresponds to TRBD1 (6 bases). The DNA end is more similar to TRBJ2-7, so the J call may be wrong. The germline gives CDR1 SEHNR, CDR2 FQNEAQ (reference sequence). This CDR3 is built from 14 residues. The DNA for the CDR3 is TGTGCCAGCAGCCCCGGGACACTCAACTACGAGCAGTACTTC. It encodes CASSPGTLNYEQYF.

This clone was counted at least ten times. The chain recombines TRBV7-8 with TRBJ2-7; TRBD2 might be the D (6 bases). Germline V gene sequence: CDR1 SGHVS, CDR2 FQNEAQ. V dropped 1 base and J dropped 6 bases, with 13 bases sitting between them. The CDR3 length is 14 residues. This chain's CDR3 is CASSLGVGGGEQYF. The CDR3 DNA reads TGTGCCAGCAGCTTAGGGGTGGGGGGAGGCGAGCAGTACTTC. The full variable domain, rest sourced from reference TRBV7-8 and TRBJ2-7, is GAGVSQSPRYKVAKRGQDVALRCDPISGHVSLFWYQQALGQGPEFLTYFQNEAQLDKSGLPSDRFFAERPEGSVSTLKIQRTQQEDSAVYLCASSLGVGGGEQYFGPGTRLTVT.

This clone was found many times. The chain is built from TRBV5-1 and TRBJ2-3; D perhaps matches TRBD2 (5 bases). Germline values: CDR1 SGHRS, CDR2 YFSETQ. This CDR3 is built from 14 residues. Trimming took off 4 bases at V and 0 bases at J, with 9 bases between the two ends. CDR3 nucleotides: TGCGCCAGCAGCCCGGGAACTAGCACAGATACGCAGTATTTT. This encodes CASSPGTSTDTQYF.

Many counts were recorded for this clone. The gene calls are TRBV19 and TRBJ1-2, with D perhaps matching TRBD1 (5 bases). The CDR3 totals 14 residues. Trimming took 1 base from V and 5 from J, leaving 11 bases between them. Germline values: CDR1 LNHDA, CDR2 SQIVND (reference sequence). CDR3 region: CASSIGPGVYGYTF. The CDR3 DNA follows: TGTGCCAGTAGTATAGGGCCGGGGGTTTATGGCTACACCTTC.

V gene TRBV7-8 combines with J gene TRBJ2-6; 8 bases map to TRBD1. Germline-derived CDR1 and CDR2 are SGHVS and FQNEAQ. V shed 5 bases and J 2 bases; nucleotides not matched to a gene: 5. This CDR3 contains 16 residues. The CDR3 loop is CASSPDRVTGANVLTF. DNA for the CDR3: TGTGCCAGCAGCCCGGACAGGGTGACTGGGGCCAACGTCCTGACTTTC.

Ten or more counts support this clone. V and J are TRBV15 and TRBJ2-3, with 7 bases matching TRBD1. Germline CDR1 and CDR2: LNHNV and YYDKDF (reference sequence). V shed 5 bases, J shed 2 bases, and the junction held 10 bases outside the gene matches. The CDR3 runs 16 residues. The CDR3 coding sequence is TGTGCCACCAGCCGGCTGGGGACAGCTGACACAGATACGCAGTATTTT. Translation: CATSRLGTADTDTQYF.

This clone was seen ten or more times. J is TRBJ2-1 and V is TRBV6-1; TRBD1 matches at 8 bases. V gave up 6 bases and J gave up 0 bases; unmatched junction bases: 1. The CDR3 runs to 14 residues. Germline assignment: CDR1 MNHNS and CDR2 SASEGT. The CDR3 sequence: CASSGTGSYNEQFF. Written as DNA, the CDR3 is TGTGCCAGCAGCGGGACAGGCTCCTACAATGAGCAGTTCTTC.

This clone was seen many times. The chain has TRBV19 and TRBJ1-5, with D unclear. Looked up from germline, CDR1 is LNHDA and CDR2 is SQIVND (reference sequence). Deletions cut 3 bases from V and 13 bases from J, with 13 bases between. This CDR3 contains 12 residues. The CDR3 spells CASSMGGAVQHF. CDR3 DNA: TGTGCCAGTAGTATGGGTGGAGCAGTACAGCATTTT.

This clone was detected many times. V gene TRBV2 combines with J gene TRBJ2-2, with D hard to call. This CDR3 contains 13 residues. The germline gives CDR1 SNHLY, CDR2 FYNNEI. V was pared by 4 bases and J by 5 bases, with 8 bases between. The CDR3, as DNA: TGTGCCAGCAGTGCGCAGGATACCGGGGAGCTGTTTTTT. Amino acid sequence: CASSAQDTGELFF. Full variable domain (outside the CDR3, taken from reference TRBV2 and TRBJ2-2): EPEVTQTPSHQVTQMGQEVILRCVPISNHLYFYWYRQILGQKVEFLVSFYNNEISEKSEIFDDQFSVERPDGSNFTLKIRSTKLEDSAMYFCASSAQDTGELFFGEGSRLTVL.

This clone was detected ten times or more. This chain uses TRBV5-4 with TRBJ2-5, with D perhaps matching TRBD2 (5 bases). This CDR3 comprises 13 residues. Trimming took off 0 bases at V and 5 bases at J, with 8 bases between the two ends. Germline V gene sequence: CDR1 SGHNT, CDR2 YYREEE (reference sequence). The DNA for the CDR3 is TGTGCCAGCAGCTTGGCCGAGCGGGAGACCCAGTACTTC. This codes for CASSLAERETQYF.

By sample fraction, this clone is medium-sized. The V gene is TRBV10-3, the J gene TRBJ1-3; D remains unclear. V lost 3 bases to trimming and J lost 0 bases, with 9 bases between them. The CDR3 totals 15 residues. The germline V gene has CDR1 ENHRY and CDR2 SYGVKD. CDR3 DNA: TGTGCCATCAGTGATGCAGTCCGCTCTGGAAACACCATATATTTT. Translation gives CAISDAVRSGNTIYF.

This clone has a count of ten or more. Here the CDR3 DNA reads TGTGCCAGCAGCCTTAGCGGGGGGGAGACCCAGTACTTC. Translated: CASSLSGGETQYF. This chain uses TRBV7-2 with TRBJ2-5; 10 nucleotides align to TRBD2. V trimming: 5 bases; J trimming: 5 bases; junction bases outside the gene matches: 2. Germline CDR1 and CDR2: SGHTA and FQGNSA. This CDR3 spans 13 amino acids.